These 3 T cell receptor beta chains share one sample of origin, sequenced in a study of cytomegalovirus exposure and HLA in healthy donors. This PCR relied on a set of 60 Vbeta primers and 13 Jbeta primers. Profiled with immunoSEQ multiplex PCR; TCRdb holds only in-frame clones, not every one. In the table there are under 200,000 clones, approximately 88% of which are singletons. The source material was PBMCs. The receptors originated from a woman between 50 and 59 years old in good health and CMV-seropositive.

This clone has a single count. The chain is built from TRBV29-1 and TRBJ1-3; possible D gene TRBD1, 6 bases. V lost 6 bases, J lost 2 bases, and 11 bases lay in between. From germline, CDR1 is SQVTM and CDR2 ANQGSEA. The CDR3 consists of 13 residues. Here the CDR3 reads CSVQTGTGNTIYF. The DNA of the CDR3 is TGCAGCGTGCAGACAGGAACTGGAAACACCATATATTTT. The variable domain in full, completed from reference TRBV29-1 and TRBJ1-3, reads SAVISQKPSRDICQRGTSLTIQCQVDSQVTMMFWYRQQPGQSLTLIATANQGSEATYESGFVIDKFPISRPNLTFSTLTVSNMSPEDSSIYLCSVQTGTGNTIYFGEGSWLTVV.

The rearrangement uses TRBV7-2 and TRBJ2-3, with D tentatively TRBD2 (7 bases). Germline CDR1 is SGHTA and CDR2 is FQGNSA. V lost 1 base to trimming and J lost 4 bases, with 12 bases between them. This CDR3 contains 15 residues. CDR3 in amino acids: CASSLGGGLSDTQYF. The CDR3 DNA follows: TGTGCCAGCAGCTTAGGGGGGGGCCTTTCAGATACGCAGTATTTT.

The chain combines TRBV25-1 with TRBJ1-1; 7 bases fit TRBD1. This CDR3 is built from 14 residues. V shed 4 bases and J 6 bases; nucleotides not matched to a gene: 8. Germline CDR1 MGHDK, CDR2 SYGVNS. In DNA form, the CDR3 reads TGTGCCAGCAGTGGCACAGGGGCGATTCCTGAAGCTTTCTTT. Translation gives CASSGTGAIPEAFF.